The clone carrying this T cell receptor (beta chain) was picked up many times. The source of the sample is a study of molecular identifiers for immune sequencing clone quantification. MiXCR, applied by TCRdb to the PCR reads, yields one record per CDR3 protein. The sample shows more than 60,000 distinct CDR3 sequences, 15% to 20% of them seen only once. CDR1 is KGHDR and CDR2 is SFDVKD in the germline V gene. CDR3 length: 16 residues. V was clipped by 3 bases and J by 1 base; unmatched bases: 3. Sequenced input: naive CD8+ T cells from blood, with Jurkat cell RNA spiked in. Indicated subset: FACS-sorted CD8+CD4-CCR7+CD45RA+ naive T cells. The receptor was derived from a human donor in good health. Some libraries in this study had Jurkat cell RNA spiked in. This sequence joins TRBV24-1 and TRBJ2-2, with 8 bases that match TRBD1. CDR3: CATSDPTGGNTGELFF. The CDR3 DNA reads TGTGCCACCAGTGATCCAACAGGGGGGAACACCGGGGAGCTGTTTTTT.